This T cell receptor (beta chain) originates from a study of CXCR3-negative and CXCR3-positive naive CD8 T cells. Concerning this clonotype: The antigen is unknown.

UMI-labeled 5' RACE yielded the TRB cDNA libraries. TCRdb reprocessed the 5' RACE reads, keeping one entry per CDR3 protein, no DNA. This sample's table reports about 130,000 distinct CDR3 sequences. The CDR3 extends over 15 amino acids. General observations from the study: PBMCs showed partially decreased CXCR3 expression after cryopreservation, and most assays used fresh PBMCs.

The chain couples TRBV12-3 or TRBV12-4 to TRBJ2-2; TCRdb indicates TRBD1, and absent DNA this call remains unverified. This sequence was found in a human donor in good health. Some clones in this sample may be carry-over from other donors' samples. What was sequenced was naive CXCR3- CD8+ T cells from blood. The subset here: CD45RO-CCR7+CD27+CD95- naive CD8+ T cells lacking CXCR3 (TNR3-). This chain's CDR3 is CASSGGDRNTGELFF.